This entry describes one T cell receptor beta chain. The germline V gene encodes CDR1 LNHDA and CDR2 SQIVND (reference sequence). Trimming cost V 6 bases and J 4 bases, with 20 bases left between them. This CDR3 contains 16 residues. This sample is drawn from a study of T cell changes during pregnancy in multiple sclerosis. Using immunoSEQ multiplex PCR, the repertoire was profiled, and TCRdb retains in-frame clones only, with some absent. Of about 100,000 clones listed, 90% are singletons. Here the sequenced sample was peripheral blood, taken in the second trimester of pregnancy. The V and J genes are TRBV19 and TRBJ2-3, with TRBD2 as a possible D gene (5 bases). The receptor was isolated from a female donor in good health, enrolled as a control in a pregnancy study. CDR3 bases: TGTGCCAGTAGCCAATGGAGCGGCACGGGCTCAGATACGCAGTATTTT. Translation gives CASSQWSGTGSDTQYF.